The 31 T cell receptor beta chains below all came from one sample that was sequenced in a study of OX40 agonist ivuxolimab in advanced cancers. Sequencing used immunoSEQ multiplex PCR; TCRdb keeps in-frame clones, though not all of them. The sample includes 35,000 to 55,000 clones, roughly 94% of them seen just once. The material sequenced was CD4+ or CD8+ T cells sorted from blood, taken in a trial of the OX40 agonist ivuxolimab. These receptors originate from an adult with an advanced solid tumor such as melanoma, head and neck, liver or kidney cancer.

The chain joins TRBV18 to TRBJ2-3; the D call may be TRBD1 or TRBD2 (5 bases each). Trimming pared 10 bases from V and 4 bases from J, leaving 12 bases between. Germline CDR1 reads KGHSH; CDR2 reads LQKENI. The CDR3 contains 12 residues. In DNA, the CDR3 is TGTGCCACCCGAGGGGCTGCAGATACGCAGTATTTT. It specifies CATRGAADTQYF.

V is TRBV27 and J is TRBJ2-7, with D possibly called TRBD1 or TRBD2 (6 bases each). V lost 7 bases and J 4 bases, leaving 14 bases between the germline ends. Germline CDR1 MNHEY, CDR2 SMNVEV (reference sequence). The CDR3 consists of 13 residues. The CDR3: CASTPGASYEQYF. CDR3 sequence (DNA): TGTGCCAGCACCCCGGGGGCATCGTACGAGCAGTACTTC.

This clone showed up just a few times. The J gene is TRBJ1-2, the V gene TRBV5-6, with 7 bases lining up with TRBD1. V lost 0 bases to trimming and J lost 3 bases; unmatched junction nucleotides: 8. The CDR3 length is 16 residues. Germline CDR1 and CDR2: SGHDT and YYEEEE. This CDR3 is CASSLERQGFDYGYTF. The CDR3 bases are TGTGCCAGCAGCTTGGAAAGACAGGGATTTGACTATGGCTACACCTTC.

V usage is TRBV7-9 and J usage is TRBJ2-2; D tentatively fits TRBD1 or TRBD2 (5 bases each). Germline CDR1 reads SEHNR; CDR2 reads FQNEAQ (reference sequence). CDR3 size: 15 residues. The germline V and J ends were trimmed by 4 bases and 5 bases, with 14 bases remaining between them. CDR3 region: CASSSKRTITGELFF. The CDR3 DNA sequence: TGTGCCAGCAGCTCCAAGCGGACAATAACCGGGGAGCTGTTTTTT.

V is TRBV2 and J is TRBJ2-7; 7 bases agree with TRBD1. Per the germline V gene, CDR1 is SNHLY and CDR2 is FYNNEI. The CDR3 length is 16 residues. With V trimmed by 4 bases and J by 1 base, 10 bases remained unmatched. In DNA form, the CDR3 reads TGTGCCAGCAGTGGAAGTAGGCAGGGGGATTCCTACGAGCAGTACTTC. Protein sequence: CASSGSRQGDSYEQYF.

CDR3 nucleotide sequence: TGTGCCAGCAGCGAGTGGGGACAGGGGGCCAACGAGCAGTACTTC. Protein product: CASSEWGQGANEQYF. The J gene is TRBJ2-7, the V gene TRBV9, with 12 bases identical to TRBD1. V shed 3 bases, J shed 5 bases, and the junction held 6 bases outside the gene matches. Germline V gene data show CDR1 as SGDLS and CDR2 as YYNGEE. The CDR3 is 15 amino acids.

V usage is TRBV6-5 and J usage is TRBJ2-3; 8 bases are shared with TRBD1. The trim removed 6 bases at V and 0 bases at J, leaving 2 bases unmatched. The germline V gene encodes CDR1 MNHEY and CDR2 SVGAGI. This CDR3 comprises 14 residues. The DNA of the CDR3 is TGTGCCAGCAGCCGACAGGGGAGCACAGATACGCAGTATTTT. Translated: CASSRQGSTDTQYF.

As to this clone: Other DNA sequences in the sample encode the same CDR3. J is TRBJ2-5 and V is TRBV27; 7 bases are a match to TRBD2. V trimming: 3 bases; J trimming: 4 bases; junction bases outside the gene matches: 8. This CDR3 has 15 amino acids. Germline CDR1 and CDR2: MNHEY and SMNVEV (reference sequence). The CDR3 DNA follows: TGTGCCAGCAGTTTGGGGGGGAGGGGTGGAGAGACCCAGTACTTC. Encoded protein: CASSLGGRGGETQYF.

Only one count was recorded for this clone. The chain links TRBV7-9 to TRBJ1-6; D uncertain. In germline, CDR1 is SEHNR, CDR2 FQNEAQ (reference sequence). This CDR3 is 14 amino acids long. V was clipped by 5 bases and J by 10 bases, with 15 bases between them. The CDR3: CASSRTENTSPLHF. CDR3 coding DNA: TGTGCCAGCAGCCGCACAGAGAACACCTCACCCCTCCACTTT.

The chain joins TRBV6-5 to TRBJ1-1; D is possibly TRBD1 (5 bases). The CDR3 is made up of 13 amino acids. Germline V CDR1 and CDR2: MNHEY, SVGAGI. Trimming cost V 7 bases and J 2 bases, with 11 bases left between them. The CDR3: CASKEGINTEAFF. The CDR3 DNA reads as TGTGCCAGCAAAGAGGGGATAAACACTGAAGCTTTCTTT.

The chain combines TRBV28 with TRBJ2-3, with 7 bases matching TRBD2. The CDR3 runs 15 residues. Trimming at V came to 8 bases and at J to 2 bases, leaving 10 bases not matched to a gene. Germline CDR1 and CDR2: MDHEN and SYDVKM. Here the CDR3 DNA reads TGTGCCAGCGCCCGGGGGGACTACCACACAGATACGCAGTATTTT. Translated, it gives CASARGDYHTDTQYF.

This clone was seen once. CDR3 residues: CASSLLTDTQYF. In DNA, the CDR3 is TGTGCCAGCAGCTTGCTCACAGATACGCAGTATTTT. The J gene is TRBJ2-3, the V gene TRBV5-4; D is unclear. CDR1 and CDR2 (germline): SGHNT, YYREEE (reference sequence). V was cut by 1 base and J by 2 bases, with 2 bases left in between. The CDR3 is made up of 12 amino acids.

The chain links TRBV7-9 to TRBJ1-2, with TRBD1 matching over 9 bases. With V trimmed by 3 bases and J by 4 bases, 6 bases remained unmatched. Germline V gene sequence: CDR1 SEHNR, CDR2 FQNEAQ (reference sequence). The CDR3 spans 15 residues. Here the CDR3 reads CASSLRTGDIYGYTF. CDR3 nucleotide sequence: TGTGCCAGCAGCTTGAGGACAGGGGACATCTATGGCTACACCTTC. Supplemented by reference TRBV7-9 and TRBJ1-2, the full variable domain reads DTGVSQNPRHKITKRGQNVTFRCDPISEHNRLYWYRQTLGQGPEFLTYFQNEAQLEKSRLLSDRFSAERPKGSFSTLEIQRTEQGDSAMYLCASSLRTGDIYGYTFGSGTRLTVV.

CDR3 residues: CASSDGLAGGRQFF. In DNA, the CDR3 is TGTGCCAGCAGCGACGGACTAGCGGGAGGAAGGCAGTTCTTC. The chain couples TRBV9 to TRBJ2-1, with 14 bases that match TRBD2. CDR3 length: 14 amino acids. Germline V CDR1 and CDR2: SGDLS, YYNGEE. J lost 12 bases, V lost 3 bases, and 5 bases had no gene match.

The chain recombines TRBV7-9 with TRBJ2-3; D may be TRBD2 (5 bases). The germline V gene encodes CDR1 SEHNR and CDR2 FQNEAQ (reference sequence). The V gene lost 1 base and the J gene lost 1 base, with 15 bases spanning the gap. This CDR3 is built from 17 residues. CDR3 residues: CASSLDSARTGTDTQYF. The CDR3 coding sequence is TGTGCCAGCAGCTTAGACTCGGCGAGGACTGGCACAGATACGCAGTATTTT.

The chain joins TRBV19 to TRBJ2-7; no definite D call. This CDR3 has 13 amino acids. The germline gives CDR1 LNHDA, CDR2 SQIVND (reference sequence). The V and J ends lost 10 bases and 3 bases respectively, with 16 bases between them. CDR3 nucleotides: TGTGCCATAAGCTGTCGACTGCTCTACGAGCAGTACTTC. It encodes CAISCRLLYEQYF.

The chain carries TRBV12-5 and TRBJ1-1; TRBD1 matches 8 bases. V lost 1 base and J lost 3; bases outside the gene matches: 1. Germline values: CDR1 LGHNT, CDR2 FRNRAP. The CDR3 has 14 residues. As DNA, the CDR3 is TGTGCTAGTGGTTTGGGACAGGGGTACACTGAAGCTTTCTTT. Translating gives CASGLGQGYTEAFF.

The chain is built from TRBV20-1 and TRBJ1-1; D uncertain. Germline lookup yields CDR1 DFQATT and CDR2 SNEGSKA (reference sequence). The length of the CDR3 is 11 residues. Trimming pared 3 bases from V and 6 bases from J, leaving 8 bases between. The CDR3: CSARIVAEAFF. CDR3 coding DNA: TGCAGTGCTAGGATTGTCGCTGAAGCTTTCTTT.

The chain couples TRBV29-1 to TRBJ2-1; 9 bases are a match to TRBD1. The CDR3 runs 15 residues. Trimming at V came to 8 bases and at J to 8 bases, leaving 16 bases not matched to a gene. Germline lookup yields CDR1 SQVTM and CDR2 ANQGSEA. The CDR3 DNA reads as TGCAGCACAACCGGGACAGGGTATTTAGGTGATGAGCAGTTCTTC. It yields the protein CSTTGTGYLGDEQFF.

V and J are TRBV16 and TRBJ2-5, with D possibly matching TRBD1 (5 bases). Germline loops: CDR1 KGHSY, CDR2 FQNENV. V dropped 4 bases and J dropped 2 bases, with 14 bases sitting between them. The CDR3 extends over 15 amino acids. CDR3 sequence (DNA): TGTGCCAGCAGCCCCTATACAGGATCTCAAGAGACCCAGTACTTC. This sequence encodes CASSPYTGSQETQYF.

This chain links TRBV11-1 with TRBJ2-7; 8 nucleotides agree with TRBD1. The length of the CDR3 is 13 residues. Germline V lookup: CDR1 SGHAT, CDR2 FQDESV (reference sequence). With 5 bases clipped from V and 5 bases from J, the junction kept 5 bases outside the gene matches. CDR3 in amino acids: CASSQDRDHEQYF. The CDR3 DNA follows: TGTGCCAGCAGCCAGGACAGGGATCACGAGCAGTACTTC.

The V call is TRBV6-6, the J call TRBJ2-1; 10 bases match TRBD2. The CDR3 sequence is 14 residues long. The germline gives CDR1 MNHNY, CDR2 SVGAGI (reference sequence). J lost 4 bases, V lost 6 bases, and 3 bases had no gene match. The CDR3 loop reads CASSGTSAYNEQFF. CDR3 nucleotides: TGTGCCAGCAGCGGGACTAGCGCATACAATGAGCAGTTCTTC.

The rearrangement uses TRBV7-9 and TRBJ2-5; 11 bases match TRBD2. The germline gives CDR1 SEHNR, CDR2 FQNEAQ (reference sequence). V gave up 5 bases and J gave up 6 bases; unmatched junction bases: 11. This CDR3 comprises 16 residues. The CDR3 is CASSQSWTSGPKTQYF. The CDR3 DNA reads TGTGCCAGCAGCCAGTCATGGACTAGCGGGCCGAAGACCCAGTACTTC.

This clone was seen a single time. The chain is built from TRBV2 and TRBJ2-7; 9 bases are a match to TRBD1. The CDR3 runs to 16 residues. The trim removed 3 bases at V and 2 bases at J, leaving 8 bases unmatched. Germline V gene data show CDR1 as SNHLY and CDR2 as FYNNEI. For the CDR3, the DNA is TGTGCCAGCAGTGAGATACAGGGGGCGAGGACCTACGAGCAGTACTTC. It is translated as CASSEIQGARTYEQYF.

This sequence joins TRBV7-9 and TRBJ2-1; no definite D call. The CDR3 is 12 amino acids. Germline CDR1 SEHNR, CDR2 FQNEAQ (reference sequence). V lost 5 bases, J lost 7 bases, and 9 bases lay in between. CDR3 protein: CASSVLPNEQFF. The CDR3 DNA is TGTGCCAGCAGCGTGTTGCCAAATGAGCAGTTCTTC.

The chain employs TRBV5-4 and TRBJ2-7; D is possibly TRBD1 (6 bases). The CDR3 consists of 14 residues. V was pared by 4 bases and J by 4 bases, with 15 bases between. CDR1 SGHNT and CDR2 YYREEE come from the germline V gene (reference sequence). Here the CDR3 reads CASSPDSLGYEQYF. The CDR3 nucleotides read TGTGCCAGCAGCCCGGACAGCCTAGGGTACGAGCAGTACTTC. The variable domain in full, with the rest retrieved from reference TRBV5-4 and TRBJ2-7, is ETGVTQSPTHLIKTRGQQVTLRCSSQSGHNTVSWYQQALGQGPQFIFQYYREEENGRGNFPPRFSGLQFPNYSSELNVNALELDDSALYLCASSPDSLGYEQYFGPGTRLTVT.

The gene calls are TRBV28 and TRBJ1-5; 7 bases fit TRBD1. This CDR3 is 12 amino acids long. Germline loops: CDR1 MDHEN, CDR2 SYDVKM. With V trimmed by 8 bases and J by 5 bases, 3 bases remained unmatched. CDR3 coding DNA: TGTGCCAGCGATGACAGGGATCAGCCCCAGCATTTT. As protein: CASDDRDQPQHF.

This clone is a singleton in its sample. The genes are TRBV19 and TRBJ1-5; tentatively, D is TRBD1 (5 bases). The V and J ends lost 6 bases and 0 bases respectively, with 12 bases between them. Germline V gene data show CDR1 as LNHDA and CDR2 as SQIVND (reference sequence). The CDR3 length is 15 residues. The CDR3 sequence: CASSPTAYSNQPQHF. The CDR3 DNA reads TGTGCCAGTAGCCCGACAGCATATAGCAATCAGCCCCAGCATTTT. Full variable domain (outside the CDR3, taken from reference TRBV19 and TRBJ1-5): DGGITQSPKYLFRKEGQNVTLSCEQNLNHDAMYWYRQDPGQGLRLIYYSQIVNDFQKGDIAEGYSVSREKKESFPLTVTSAQKNPTAFYLCASSPTAYSNQPQHFGDGTRLSIL.

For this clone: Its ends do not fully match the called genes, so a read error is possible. The CDR3 sequence: CASYSGPKKVKTEAFF. The CDR3 coding sequence is TGTGCCAGCTACTCTGGGCCAAAGAAGGTGAAAACTGAAGCTTTCTTT. The V gene is TRBV19, the J gene TRBJ1-1; no clear D gene. The CDR3 runs to 16 residues. In germline, CDR1 is LNHDA, CDR2 SQIVND (reference sequence).

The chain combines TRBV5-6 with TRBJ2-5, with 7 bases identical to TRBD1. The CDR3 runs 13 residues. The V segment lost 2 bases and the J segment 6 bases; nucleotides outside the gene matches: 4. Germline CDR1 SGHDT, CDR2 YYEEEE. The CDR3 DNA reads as TGTGCCAGCAGCTTCTACAGGGGACAGACCCAGTACTTC. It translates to CASSFYRGQTQYF.

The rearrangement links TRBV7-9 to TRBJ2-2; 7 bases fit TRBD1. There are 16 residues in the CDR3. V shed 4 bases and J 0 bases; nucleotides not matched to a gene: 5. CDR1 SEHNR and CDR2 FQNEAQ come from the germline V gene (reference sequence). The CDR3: CASSWTGASNTGELFF. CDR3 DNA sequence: TGTGCCAGCAGCTGGACAGGCGCTTCGAACACCGGGGAGCTGTTTTTT.